Below are 30 T cell receptor beta chains sequenced from a single sample in a study of blood T cell repertoires in COVID-19. Some clones are missing from TCRdb's copy, which holds only in-frame ones; the method was immunoSEQ multiplex PCR. The profile covers 100,000 or so clones, with over 75% appearing a single time and about 3.8% taken by the ten largest. The sequencing sample was made of peripheral blood. The receptors here all came from a man aged 50 to 60 with acute or convalescent COVID-19.

This clone was counted once. V is TRBV7-3 and J is TRBJ2-1; TRBD1 matches 8 bases. Germline assignment: CDR1 SGHTA and CDR2 FQGTGA. CDR3 length: 12 amino acids. Unmatched junction bases numbered 2, after V lost 2 bases and J lost 11 bases. CDR3 nucleotide sequence: TGTGCCAGCAGCTTAGACAGGGGCAAGCAGTTCTTC. Protein sequence: CASSLDRGKQFF.

The chain is built from TRBV7-3 and TRBJ2-1, with 11 bases identical to TRBD2. This CDR3 contains 15 residues. With 4 bases clipped from V and 4 bases from J, the junction kept 3 bases outside the gene matches. Germline V gene sequence: CDR1 SGHTA, CDR2 FQGTGA. CDR3 in amino acids: CASSSSSGGYNEQFF. CDR3 DNA: TGTGCCAGCAGCTCTTCTAGCGGGGGGTACAATGAGCAGTTCTTC.

The gene calls are TRBV7-9 and TRBJ1-5; 8 positions agree with TRBD1. Germline lookup yields CDR1 SEHNR and CDR2 FQNEAQ (reference sequence). There are 14 residues in the CDR3. V was clipped by 4 bases and J by 2 bases; unmatched bases: 1. CDR3: CASSSTGGNQPQHF. Written as DNA, the CDR3 is TGTGCCAGCAGCTCGACAGGGGGCAATCAGCCCCAGCATTTT. The whole variable domain, remainder taken from reference TRBV7-9 and TRBJ1-5, is DTGVSQNPRHKITKRGQNVTFRCDPISEHNRLYWYRQTLGQGPEFLTYFQNEAQLEKSRLLSDRFSAERPKGSFSTLEIQRTEQGDSAMYLCASSSTGGNQPQHFGDGTRLSIL.

This clone was recorded only once. The V call is TRBV11-2, the J call TRBJ2-3; weak D call: TRBD1 (5 bases). The ends were cut back, 1 base at V and 2 bases at J, with 10 bases in the middle. Germline V gene lookup returns CDR1 SGHAT and CDR2 FQNNGV. This CDR3 comprises 15 residues. The CDR3 nucleotides are TGTGCCAGCAGCTTAGTTACAGGTACCACAGATACGCAGTATTTT. It specifies CASSLVTGTTDTQYF.

This clone turned up a few times. The V and J genes are TRBV27 and TRBJ1-4; no firm D call. V was pared by 4 bases and J by 3 bases, with 12 bases between. Germline values: CDR1 MNHEY, CDR2 SMNVEV (reference sequence). CDR3 length equals 15 residues. CDR3 region: CASSSDRSANEKLFF. The CDR3 coding sequence is TGTGCCAGCAGTTCCGACCGTAGCGCTAATGAAAAACTGTTTTTT.

This clone has a single count. This chain connects TRBV5-4 to TRBJ2-7; D is uncertain. CDR3 size: 11 residues. The germline V and J ends were trimmed by 1 base and 5 bases, with 4 bases remaining between them. Germline V CDR1 and CDR2: SGHNT, YYREEE (reference sequence). CDR3 loop: CASSLINEQYF. The CDR3 bases are TGTGCCAGCAGCTTGATCAACGAGCAGTACTTC.

The chain has TRBV6-5 and TRBJ2-2, with D hard to call. The CDR3 is made up of 15 amino acids. The V and J ends lost 4 bases and 1 base respectively, with 10 bases between them. The germline gives CDR1 MNHEY, CDR2 SVGAGI. In DNA form, the CDR3 reads TGTGCCAGCAGTTCGGCAGGCCAGAACACCGGGGAGCTGTTTTTT. It yields the protein CASSSAGQNTGELFF.

CDR3 in DNA: TGTGCCAGCAGAGCTGGACTAGCGGGCCCTGCGCGGCAGTACTTC. This sequence encodes CASRAGLAGPARQYF. The chain recombines TRBV2 with TRBJ2-7; 11 bases are shared with TRBD2. CDR3 length: 15 amino acids. Germline trimming cut 6 bases from V and 9 bases from J; bases unmatched to any gene: 13. Germline CDR1 is SNHLY and CDR2 is FYNNEI.

This chain connects TRBV28 to TRBJ2-1, with 11 bases identical to TRBD1. This CDR3 is 14 amino acids long. V lost 6 bases, J lost 8 bases, and 6 bases stayed unmatched. CDR1 is MDHEN and CDR2 is SYDVKM in the germline V gene. The CDR3 region is CASSMGQGVDEQFF. Here the CDR3 DNA reads TGTGCCAGCAGCATGGGACAGGGGGTGGATGAGCAGTTCTTC. Based on the CDR3 plus reference TRBV28 and TRBJ2-1, the full variable domain is DVKVTQSSRYLVKRTGEKVFLECVQDMDHENMFWYRQDPGLGLRLIYFSYDVKMKEKGDIPEGYSVSREKKERFSLILESASTNQTSMYLCASSMGQGVDEQFFGPGTRLTVL.

The chain combines TRBV30 with TRBJ2-2; TRBD1 is a possible D gene (6 bases). The V end was cut by 3 bases, the J end by 7 bases, with 18 bases between. Germline values: CDR1 GTSNPN, CDR2 SVGIG (reference sequence). This CDR3 spans 15 amino acids. This CDR3 is CAWRTWGRSGGELFF. CDR3 DNA: TGTGCCTGGAGGACGTGGGGGCGAAGTGGCGGGGAGCTGTTTTTT.

The table lists this clone with a few counts. V is TRBV5-1 and J is TRBJ2-7; D remains ambiguous. Germline V lookup: CDR1 SGHRS, CDR2 YFSETQ. CDR3 length equals 12 residues. V was trimmed by 5 bases and J by 3 bases, leaving 9 bases between them. CDR3 sequence (DNA): TGCGCCAGCAGGCGAGATCTCTACGAGCAGTACTTC. Translating gives CASRRDLYEQYF.

The rearrangement uses TRBV3-1 (or the pseudogene TRBV3-2) and TRBJ1-1, with 9 nucleotides matching TRBD1. Germline CDR1 LGHDT, CDR2 YNNKEL (reference sequence). The length of the CDR3 is 11 residues. After removal of 3 bases from V and 10 bases from J, the junction contained 0 bases not matched to a gene. The CDR3 spells CASSQGQGAFF. The CDR3 coding sequence is TGTGCCAGCAGCCAGGGACAGGGAGCTTTCTTT.

This sequence joins TRBV18 and TRBJ1-1; a weak D match, TRBD1 (5 bases). The germline V gene encodes CDR1 KGHSH and CDR2 LQKENI. The CDR3 length is 15 residues. Deletions cut 3 bases from V and 5 bases from J, with 16 bases between. The CDR3 bases are TGTGCCAGCTCACCCTCGGGGGGGGGTGGAACTGAAGCTTTCTTT. Its translation: CASSPSGGGGTEAFF.

This chain joins TRBV24-1 and TRBJ2-7; 11 bases agree with TRBD2. The CDR3 has 13 residues. V lost 10 bases, J lost 2 bases, and 3 bases stayed unmatched. Germline lookup yields CDR1 KGHDR and CDR2 SFDVKD. The DNA of the CDR3 is TGTGCCACTAGCGGGAGGGCAGCCTACGAGCAGTACTTC. This gives the protein CATSGRAAYEQYF.

The chain carries TRBV6-1 and TRBJ2-2; D might be TRBD1 (6 bases). Between the trimmed V and J ends, which lost 0 bases and 1 base, there was a span of 9 bases. The CDR3 runs to 16 residues. The germline gives CDR1 MNHNS, CDR2 SASEGT. The CDR3 reads CASSEAPGQNTGELFF. CDR3 coding DNA: TGTGCCAGCAGTGAAGCTCCGGGACAGAACACCGGGGAGCTGTTTTTT.

V and J are TRBV5-6 and TRBJ1-6; no definite D call. The germline V and J ends were trimmed by 2 bases and 6 bases, with 9 bases remaining between them. The germline CDR1 and CDR2 sequences are SGHDT and YYEEEE. The CDR3 spans 14 residues. For the CDR3, the DNA is TGTGCCAGCAGCTTAACAGAGGGTAATTCACCCCTCCACTTT. It encodes CASSLTEGNSPLHF. Complete variable domain (other parts from reference TRBV5-6 and TRBJ1-6): DAGVTQSPTHLIKTRGQQVTLRCSPKSGHDTVSWYQQALGQGPQFIFQYYEEEERQRGNFPDRFSGHQFPNYSSELNVNALLLGDSALYLCASSLTEGNSPLHFGNGTRLTVT.

This clone has more than one count but fewer than ten. V and J are TRBV27 and TRBJ1-1; D is ambiguous. V was cut by 8 bases and J by 11 bases, with 15 bases left in between. Germline lookup yields CDR1 MNHEY and CDR2 SMNVEV (reference sequence). This CDR3 spans 11 amino acids. The CDR3 reads CASDGRLGAFF. Written as DNA, the CDR3 is TGTGCCAGCGATGGCCGTTTGGGCGCTTTCTTT.

This chain connects TRBV7-6 to TRBJ2-5; a possible D gene is TRBD1 (6 bases). V lost 1 base to trimming and J lost 5 bases, with 17 bases between them. CDR3 length: 16 residues. Germline CDR1 is SGHVS and CDR2 is FNYEAQ. The CDR3 loop is CASSLDLGAGRETQYF. The CDR3 bases are TGTGCCAGCAGCTTAGATCTGGGGGCCGGACGGGAGACCCAGTACTTC.

The chain combines TRBV19 with TRBJ2-2, with D perhaps TRBD1 (6 bases). CDR3 length: 14 amino acids. V was pared by 3 bases and J by 7 bases, with 12 bases between. From germline, CDR1 is LNHDA and CDR2 SQIVND (reference sequence). The CDR3 here is CASSMGAGHGELFF. The DNA for the CDR3 is TGTGCCAGTAGTATGGGGGCAGGGCACGGGGAGCTGTTTTTT.

The chain uses TRBV19 and TRBJ1-5, with 7 bases that match TRBD1. Germline V gene sequence: CDR1 LNHDA, CDR2 SQIVND (reference sequence). The CDR3 totals 16 residues. V lost 7 bases and J lost 1; bases outside the gene matches: 10. CDR3 region: CASKAGQANSNQPQHF. In DNA, the CDR3 is TGTGCCAGTAAGGCTGGACAGGCGAACAGCAATCAGCCCCAGCATTTT.

The chain combines TRBV27 with TRBJ1-2, with TRBD1 matching 7 bases. Looked up from germline, CDR1 is MNHEY and CDR2 is SMNVEV (reference sequence). CDR3 size: 14 residues. J gave up 8 bases and V 4 bases, and 10 bases lay outside the gene matches. The CDR3: CASSSQTGIGGYTF. Written as DNA, the CDR3 is TGTGCCAGCAGTTCCCAGACAGGGATTGGAGGCTACACCTTC.

J is TRBJ1-3 and V is TRBV11-2; 7 nucleotides line up with TRBD1. V was pared by 6 bases and J by 3 bases, with 5 bases of the junction left unmatched. Germline CDR1 SGHAT, CDR2 FQNNGV. This CDR3 is built from 14 residues. The CDR3: CASRRQGVGNTIYF. Here the CDR3 DNA reads TGTGCCAGCAGGAGACAGGGTGTTGGAAACACCATATATTTT.

In this sample, this clone turned up a few times. The chain is built from TRBV7-6 and TRBJ2-3; 7 bases agree with TRBD1. There are 12 residues in the CDR3. V dropped 5 bases and J dropped 7; count of bases not matched to a gene: 3. The germline CDR1 and CDR2 sequences are SGHVS and FNYEAQ. The CDR3 loop is CASSETGNTQYF. CDR3 DNA: TGTGCCAGCAGCGAGACAGGGAATACGCAGTATTTT.

CDR3 region: CASSLMTGQNSPLHF. CDR3 bases: TGTGCCAGCAGCCTAATGACAGGGCAGAATTCACCCCTCCACTTT. The rearrangement joins TRBV3-1 (or the pseudogene TRBV3-2) to TRBJ1-6, with 7 bases that match TRBD1. In germline, CDR1 is LGHDT, CDR2 YNNKEL (reference sequence). The ends lost 4 bases at V and 7 bases at J; junction bases unmatched: 7. The CDR3 loop spans 15 amino acids.

Only a few counts were recorded for this clone. The CDR3 DNA reads as TGTGCCAGCAGTTCAATTGGACAGGGGGTAGGAACTAATGAAAAACTGTTTTTT. It encodes CASSSIGQGVGTNEKLFF. V gene TRBV11-3 combines with J gene TRBJ1-4; 10 bases are a match to TRBD1. The CDR3 sequence is 18 residues long. CDR1 is SGHNT and CDR2 is YENEEA in the germline V gene. V shed 6 bases and J 1 base; nucleotides not matched to a gene: 11.

This chain connects TRBV29-1 to TRBJ1-2, with D maybe TRBD1 (6 bases). V shed 1 base and J shed 8 bases, with 20 bases lying between them. The CDR3 sequence is 15 residues long. Germline V gene sequence: CDR1 SQVTM, CDR2 ANQGSEA. CDR3: CSVEGEGGAFFGYTF. The CDR3 nucleotides are TGCAGCGTTGAAGGGGAGGGGGGCGCTTTTTTCGGCTACACCTTC.

This clone has just a few counts. The rearrangement links TRBV6-5 to TRBJ2-7; D is unclear. The germline gives CDR1 MNHEY, CDR2 SVGAGI. The CDR3 consists of 13 residues. The germline V and J ends were trimmed by 8 bases and 1 base, with 12 bases remaining between them. The CDR3 reads CASRTVRSYEQYF. DNA of the CDR3: TGTGCCAGCCGAACAGTCAGGTCCTACGAGCAGTACTTC.

V is TRBV19 and J is TRBJ1-2, with 7 bases fitting TRBD1. The trim removed 3 bases at V and 3 bases at J, leaving 7 bases unmatched. The CDR3 sequence is 15 residues long. Per germline, CDR1 LNHDA and CDR2 SQIVND (reference sequence). CDR3 loop: CASSIWDRPDYGYTF. CDR3 bases: TGTGCCAGTAGTATTTGGGACAGACCCGACTATGGCTACACCTTC.

The chain uses TRBV27 and TRBJ2-1; TRBD2 is a possible D gene (5 bases). CDR1 is MNHEY, CDR2 SMNVEV, per germline (reference sequence). The CDR3 has 12 amino acids. V gave up 5 bases and J gave up 10 bases, with 12 bases separating them. The CDR3, as DNA: TGTGCCAGCAGTACGCTAGCACAAGAGCAGTTCTTC. This gives the protein CASSTLAQEQFF.

The chain couples TRBV28 to TRBJ1-5; unclear D gene. Germline CDR1 and CDR2: MDHEN and SYDVKM. The CDR3 sequence is 12 residues long. V lost 6 bases and J lost 0, with 3 bases in between. The CDR3: CASRASNQPQHF. DNA for the CDR3: TGTGCCAGCAGGGCTAGCAATCAGCCCCAGCATTTT.